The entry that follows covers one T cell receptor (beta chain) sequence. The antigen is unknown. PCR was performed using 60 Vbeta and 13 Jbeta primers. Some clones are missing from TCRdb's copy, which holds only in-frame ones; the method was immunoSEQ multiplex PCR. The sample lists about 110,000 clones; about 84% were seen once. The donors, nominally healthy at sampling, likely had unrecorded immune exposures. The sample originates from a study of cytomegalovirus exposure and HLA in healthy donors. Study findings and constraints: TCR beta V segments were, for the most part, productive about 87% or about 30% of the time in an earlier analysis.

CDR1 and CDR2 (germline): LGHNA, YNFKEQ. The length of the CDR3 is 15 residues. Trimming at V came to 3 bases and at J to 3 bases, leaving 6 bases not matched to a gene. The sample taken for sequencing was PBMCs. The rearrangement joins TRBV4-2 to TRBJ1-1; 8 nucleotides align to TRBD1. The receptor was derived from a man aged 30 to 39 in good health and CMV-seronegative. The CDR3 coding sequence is TGTGCCAGCAGCCACCCGACAGGGGTGGACACTGAAGCTTTCTTT. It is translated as CASSHPTGVDTEAFF.